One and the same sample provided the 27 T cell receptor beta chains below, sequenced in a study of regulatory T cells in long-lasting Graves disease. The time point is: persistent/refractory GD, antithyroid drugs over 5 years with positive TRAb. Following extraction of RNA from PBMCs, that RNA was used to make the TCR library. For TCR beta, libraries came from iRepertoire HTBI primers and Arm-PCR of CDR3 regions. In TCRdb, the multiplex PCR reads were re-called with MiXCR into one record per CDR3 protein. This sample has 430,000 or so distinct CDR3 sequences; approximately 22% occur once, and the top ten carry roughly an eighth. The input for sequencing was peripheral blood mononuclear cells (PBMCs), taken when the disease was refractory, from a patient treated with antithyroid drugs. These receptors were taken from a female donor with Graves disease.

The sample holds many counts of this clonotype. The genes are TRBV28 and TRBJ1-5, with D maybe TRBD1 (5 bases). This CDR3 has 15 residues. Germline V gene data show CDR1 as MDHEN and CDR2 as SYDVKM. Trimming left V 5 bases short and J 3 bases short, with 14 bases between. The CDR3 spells CASSDAGQNNQPQHF. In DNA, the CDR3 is TGTGCCAGCAGTGACGCGGGGCAGAACAATCAGCCCCAGCATTTT.

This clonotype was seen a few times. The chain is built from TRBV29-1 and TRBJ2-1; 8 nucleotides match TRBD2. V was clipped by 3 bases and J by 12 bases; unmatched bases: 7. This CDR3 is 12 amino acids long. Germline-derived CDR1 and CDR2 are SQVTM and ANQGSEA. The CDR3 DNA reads TGCAGCGTTGATCCAGCGGGAGTAGGGCAGTTCTTC. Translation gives CSVDPAGVGQFF.

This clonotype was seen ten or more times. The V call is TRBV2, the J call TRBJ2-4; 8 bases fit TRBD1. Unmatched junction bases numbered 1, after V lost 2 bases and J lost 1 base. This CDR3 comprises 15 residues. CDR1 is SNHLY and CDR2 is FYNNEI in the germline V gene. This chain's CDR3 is CASSEQGAAKNIQYF. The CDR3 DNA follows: TGTGCCAGCAGTGAACAGGGGGCGGCCAAAAACATTCAGTACTTC.

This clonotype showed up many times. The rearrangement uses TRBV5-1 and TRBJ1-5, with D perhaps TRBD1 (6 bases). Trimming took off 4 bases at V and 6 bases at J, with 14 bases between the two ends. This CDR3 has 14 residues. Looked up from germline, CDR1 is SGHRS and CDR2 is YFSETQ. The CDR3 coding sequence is TGCGCCAGCAGCCTTACGACAGGCGGTCAGCCCCAGCATTTT. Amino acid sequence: CASSLTTGGQPQHF.

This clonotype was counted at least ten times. The CDR3 DNA is TGTGCCAGGGGGTCAGGGGAAAAACTGTTTTTT. Translation: CARGSGEKLFF. The chain couples TRBV7-2 to TRBJ1-4; a weak D match, TRBD1 (5 bases). This CDR3 region has 11 residues. Germline lookup yields CDR1 SGHTA and CDR2 FQGNSA. V was pared by 9 bases and J by 8 bases, with 10 bases between.

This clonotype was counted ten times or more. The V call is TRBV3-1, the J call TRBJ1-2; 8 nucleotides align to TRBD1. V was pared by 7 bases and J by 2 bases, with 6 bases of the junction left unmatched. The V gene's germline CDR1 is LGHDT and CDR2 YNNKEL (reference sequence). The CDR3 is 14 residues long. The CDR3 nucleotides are TGTGCCAGCACCCCGAGGGACAGGAACTATGGCTACACCTTC. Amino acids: CASTPRDRNYGYTF.

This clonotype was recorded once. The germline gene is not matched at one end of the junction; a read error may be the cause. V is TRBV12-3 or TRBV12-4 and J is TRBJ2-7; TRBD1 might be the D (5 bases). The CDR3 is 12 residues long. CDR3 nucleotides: TGTGCCAGCAGTTTTAGGGGCTACGAGCAGCACTTC. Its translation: CASSFRGYEQHF.

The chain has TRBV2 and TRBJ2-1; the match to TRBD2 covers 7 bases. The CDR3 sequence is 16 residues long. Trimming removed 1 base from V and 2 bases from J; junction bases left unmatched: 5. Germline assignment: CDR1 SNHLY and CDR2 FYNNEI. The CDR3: CASSEVTGTTYNEQFF. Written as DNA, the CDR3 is TGTGCCAGCAGTGAAGTCACCGGGACTACCTACAATGAGCAGTTCTTC.

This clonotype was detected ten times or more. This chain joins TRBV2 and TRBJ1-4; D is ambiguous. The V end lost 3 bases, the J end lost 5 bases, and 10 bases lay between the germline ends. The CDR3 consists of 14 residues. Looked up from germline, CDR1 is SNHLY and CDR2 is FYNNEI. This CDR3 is CASSDWSENEKLFF. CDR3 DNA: TGTGCCAGCAGTGACTGGTCGGAGAATGAAAAACTGTTTTTT.

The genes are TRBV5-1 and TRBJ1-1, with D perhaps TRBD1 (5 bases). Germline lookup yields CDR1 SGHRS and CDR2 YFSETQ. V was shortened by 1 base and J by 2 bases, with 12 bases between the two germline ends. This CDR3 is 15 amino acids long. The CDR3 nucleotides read TGCGCCAGCAGCTTGTTGGCAGGGCACAACACTGAAGCTTTCTTT. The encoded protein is CASSLLAGHNTEAFF.

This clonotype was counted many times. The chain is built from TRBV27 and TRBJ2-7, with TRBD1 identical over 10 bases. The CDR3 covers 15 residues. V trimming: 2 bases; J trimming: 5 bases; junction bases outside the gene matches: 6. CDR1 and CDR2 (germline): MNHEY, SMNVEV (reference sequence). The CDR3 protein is CASSLLGQGSHEQYF. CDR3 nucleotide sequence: TGTGCCAGCAGTTTACTGGGACAGGGGTCCCACGAGCAGTACTTC.

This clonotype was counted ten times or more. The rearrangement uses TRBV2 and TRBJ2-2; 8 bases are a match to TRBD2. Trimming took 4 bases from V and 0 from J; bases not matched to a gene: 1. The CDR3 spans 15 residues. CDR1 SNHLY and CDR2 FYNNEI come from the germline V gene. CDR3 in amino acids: CASSVAGTNTGELFF. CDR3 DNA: TGTGCCAGCAGTGTAGCGGGGACGAACACCGGGGAGCTGTTTTTT.

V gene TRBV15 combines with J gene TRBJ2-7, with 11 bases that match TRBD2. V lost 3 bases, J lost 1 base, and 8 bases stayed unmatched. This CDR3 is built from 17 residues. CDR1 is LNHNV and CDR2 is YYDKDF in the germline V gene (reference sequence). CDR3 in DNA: TGTGCCACCAGCAGTGATTTGCTAGCGGGAGGTTCCTACGAGCAGTACTTC. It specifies CATSSDLLAGGSYEQYF.

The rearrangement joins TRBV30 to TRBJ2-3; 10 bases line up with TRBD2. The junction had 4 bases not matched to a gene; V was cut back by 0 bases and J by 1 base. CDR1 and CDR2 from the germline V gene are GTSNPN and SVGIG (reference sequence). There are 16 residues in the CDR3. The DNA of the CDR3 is TGTGCCTGGAGTGTCCTAGCGGGAGCCCGCACAGATACGCAGTATTTT. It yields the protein CAWSVLAGARTDTQYF.

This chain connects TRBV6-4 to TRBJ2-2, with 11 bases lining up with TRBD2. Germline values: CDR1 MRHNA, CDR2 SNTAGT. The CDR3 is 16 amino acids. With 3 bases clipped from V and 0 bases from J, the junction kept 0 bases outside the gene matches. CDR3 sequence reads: CASSETSGANTGELFF. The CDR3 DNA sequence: TGTGCCAGCAGTGAGACTAGCGGGGCGAACACCGGGGAGCTGTTTTTT.

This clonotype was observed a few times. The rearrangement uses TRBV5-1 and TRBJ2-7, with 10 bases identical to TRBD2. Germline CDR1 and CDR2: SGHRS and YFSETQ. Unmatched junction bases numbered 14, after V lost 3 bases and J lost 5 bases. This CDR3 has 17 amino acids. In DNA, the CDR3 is TGCGCCAGCAGCTCACGTCTCGAGCGGGAGGGAAGCCACGAGCAGTACTTC. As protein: CASSSRLEREGSHEQYF.

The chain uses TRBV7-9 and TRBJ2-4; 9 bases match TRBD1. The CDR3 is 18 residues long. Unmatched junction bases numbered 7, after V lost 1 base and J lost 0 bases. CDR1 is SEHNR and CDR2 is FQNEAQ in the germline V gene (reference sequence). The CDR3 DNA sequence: TGTGCCAGCAGCTTAGTACGGACAGGGGACCTAGCCAAAAACATTCAGTACTTC. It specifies CASSLVRTGDLAKNIQYF.

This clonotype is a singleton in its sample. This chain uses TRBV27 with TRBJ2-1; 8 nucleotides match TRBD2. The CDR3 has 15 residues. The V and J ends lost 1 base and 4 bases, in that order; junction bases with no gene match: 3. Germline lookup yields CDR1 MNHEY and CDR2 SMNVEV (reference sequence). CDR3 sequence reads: CASSLFQRGYNEQFF. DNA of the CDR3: TGTGCCAGCAGTTTATTCCAGCGGGGGTACAATGAGCAGTTCTTC.

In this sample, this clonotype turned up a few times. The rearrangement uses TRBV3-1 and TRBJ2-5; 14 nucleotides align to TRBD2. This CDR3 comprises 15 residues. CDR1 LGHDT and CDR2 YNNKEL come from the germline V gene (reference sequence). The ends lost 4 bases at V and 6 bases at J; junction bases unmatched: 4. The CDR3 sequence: CASSRGTSGSKTQYF. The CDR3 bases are TGTGCCAGCAGCCGGGGGACTAGCGGGAGTAAGACCCAGTACTTC.

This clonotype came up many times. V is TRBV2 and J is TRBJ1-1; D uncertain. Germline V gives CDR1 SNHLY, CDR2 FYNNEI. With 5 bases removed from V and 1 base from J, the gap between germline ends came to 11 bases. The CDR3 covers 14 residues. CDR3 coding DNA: TGTGCCAGCAGTCTGGGAAGGCGGAACACTGAAGCTTTCTTT. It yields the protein CASSLGRRNTEAFF.

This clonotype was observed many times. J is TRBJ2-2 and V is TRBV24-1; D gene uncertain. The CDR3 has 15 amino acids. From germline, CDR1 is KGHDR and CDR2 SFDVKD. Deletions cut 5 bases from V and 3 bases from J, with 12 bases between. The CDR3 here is CATSGGLFDTGELFF. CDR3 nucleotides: TGTGCCACCAGTGGGGGTCTCTTCGACACCGGGGAGCTGTTTTTT.

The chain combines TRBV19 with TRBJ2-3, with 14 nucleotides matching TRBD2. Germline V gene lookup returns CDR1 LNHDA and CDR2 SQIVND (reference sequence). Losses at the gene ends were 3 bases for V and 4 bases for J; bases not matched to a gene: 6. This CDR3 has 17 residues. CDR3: CASSIPPGLAGADTQYF. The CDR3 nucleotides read TGTGCCAGTAGTATCCCCCCGGGACTAGCGGGAGCAGATACGCAGTATTTT.

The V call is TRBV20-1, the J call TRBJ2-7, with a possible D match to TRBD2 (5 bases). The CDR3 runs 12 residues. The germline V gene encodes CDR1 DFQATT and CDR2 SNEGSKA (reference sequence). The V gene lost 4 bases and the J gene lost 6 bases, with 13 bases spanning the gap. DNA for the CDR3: TGCAGTGCTAACCTGGACTGGGGCGAGCAGTACTTC. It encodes CSANLDWGEQYF.

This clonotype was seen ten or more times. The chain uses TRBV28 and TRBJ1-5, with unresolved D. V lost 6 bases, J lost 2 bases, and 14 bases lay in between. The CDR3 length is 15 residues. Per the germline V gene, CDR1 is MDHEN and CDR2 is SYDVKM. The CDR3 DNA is TGTGCCAGCAGCTCAGGTGACGTGGGCAATCAGCCCCAGCATTTT. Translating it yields CASSSGDVGNQPQHF.

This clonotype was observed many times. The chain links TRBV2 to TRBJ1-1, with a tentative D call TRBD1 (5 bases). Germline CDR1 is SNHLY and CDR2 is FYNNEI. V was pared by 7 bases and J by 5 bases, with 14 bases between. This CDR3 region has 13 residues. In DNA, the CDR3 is TGTGCCAGCATTCGAGGGGTTGGAACTGAAGCTTTCTTT. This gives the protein CASIRGVGTEAFF.

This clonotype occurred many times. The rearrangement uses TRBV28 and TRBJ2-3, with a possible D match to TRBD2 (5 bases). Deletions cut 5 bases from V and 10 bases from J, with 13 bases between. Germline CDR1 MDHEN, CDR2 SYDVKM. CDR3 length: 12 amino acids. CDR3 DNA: TGTGCCAGCAGTGACCAACCGAGGGCGCAGTATTTT. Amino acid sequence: CASSDQPRAQYF.

This chain's CDR3 is CASSIDSGVNTQYF. As DNA, the CDR3 is TGTGCCAGTAGTATAGATTCAGGGGTTAATACGCAGTATTTT. The chain joins TRBV19 to TRBJ2-3, with D possibly TRBD1 on 6 matching bases. The CDR3 sequence is 14 residues long. The germline V and J ends were trimmed by 0 bases and 7 bases, with 11 bases remaining between them. CDR1 and CDR2 from the germline V gene are LNHDA and SQIVND (reference sequence). The variable domain in full, with the rest retrieved from reference TRBV19 and TRBJ2-3, is DGGITQSPKYLFRKEGQNVTLSCEQNLNHDAMYWYRQDPGQGLRLIYYSQIVNDFQKGDIAEGYSVSREKKESFPLTVTSAQKNPTAFYLCASSIDSGVNTQYFGPGTRLTVL.